A selection of T cell receptor beta chains follows, all from one sample in a study of brain metastases from non-small cell lung cancer. Measured with immunoSEQ multiplex PCR; TCRdb has only the in-frame clones, and not every one. Of 14,000 to 15,000 clones listed, over 80% are singletons. Sequenced sample: primary lung tumor tissue. Receptors originate from a donor at least 40 years old with non-small cell lung cancer. CDR3s include the opening cysteine and the closing phenylalanine or tryptophan. A D gene is named only where the DNA matches it firmly. Size values are once, few and many counts, or a class for expanded clones, and some rows have none.

TRBJ2-7 | TRBV18 | NA | few | CASSPGLSYEQYF | TGTGCCAGCTCACCCGGTCTTTCCTACGAGCAGTACTTC
TRBJ2-3 | TRBV19 | TRBD2 | NA | CASSIKRGGNTDTQYF | TGTGCCAGTAGTATAAAGCGGGGGGGGAACACAGATACGCAGTATTTT
TRBJ1-2 | TRBV6-5 | NA | NA | CARSTPGGNGYTF | TGTGCCAGGAGTACGCCGGGCGGCAATGGCTACACCTTC
TRBJ1-4 | TRBV7-2 | NA | once | CASSLALQATNEKLFF | TGTGCCAGCAGCTTAGCGCTACAGGCAACTAATGAAAAACTGTTTTTT
TRBJ2-3 | TRBV5-1 | NA | few | CASSLARSDDTQYF | TGCGCCAGCAGCTTGGCGAGATCCGACGATACGCAGTATTTT
TRBJ1-1 | TRBV5-5 | NA | NA | CASSYVQTEAFF | TGTGCCAGCAGCTATGTACAGACTGAAGCTTTCTTT
TRBJ1-1 | TRBV5-1 | TRBD1 | NA | CASTLEDRGLRTEAFF | TGCGCCAGCACTTTGGAGGACAGGGGTTTACGAACTGAAGCTTTCTTT
TRBJ1-1 | TRBV6-4 | NA | NA | CASSVWVGTEAFF | TGTGCCAGCAGTGTTTGGGTTGGCACTGAAGCTTTCTTT
TRBJ1-1 | TRBV9 | NA | NA | CASSVAWVNTEAFF | TGTGCCAGCAGCGTAGCGTGGGTGAACACTGAAGCTTTCTTT
TRBJ1-4 | TRBV7-8 | TRBD1 | NA | CASSFDRALGEKLFF | TGTGCCAGCAGCTTCGACAGGGCCCTCGGAGAAAAACTGTTTTTT
TRBJ1-5 | TRBV4-1 | NA | few | CASSQETVGSNQPQHF | TGCGCCAGCAGCCAAGAGACAGTTGGGAGCAATCAGCCCCAGCATTTT
TRBJ2-2 | TRBV5-1 | TRBD1 | NA | CASSLGAGTGDTGELFF | TGCGCCAGCAGCTTGGGGGCCGGGACAGGGGATACCGGGGAGCTGTTTTTT
TRBJ2-7 | TRBV5-1 | TRBD1 | NA | CASSSGGLAYEQYF | TGCGCCAGCAGCTCAGGGGGCCTCGCCTACGAGCAGTACTTC
TRBJ2-5 | TRBV2 | NA | NA | CASSASGVTQYF | TGTGCCAGCAGTGCTTCAGGGGTCACCCAGTACTTC
TRBJ2-2 | TRBV9 | TRBD2 | NA | CASSVDPSGTGELFF | TGTGCCAGCAGCGTAGATCCTAGCGGCACCGGGGAGCTGTTTTTT
TRBJ1-1 | TRBV5-6 | NA | NA | CASSSPTGLNTEAFF | TGTGCCAGCAGCTCGCCTACAGGGCTGAACACTGAAGCTTTCTTT
TRBJ1-4 | TRBV3-1/TRBV3-2 | NA | NA | CASSRWGEKLFF | TGTGCCAGCAGCCGGTGGGGTGAAAAACTGTTTTTT
TRBJ1-3 | TRBV6-6 | NA | few | CASRDTGTSGNTIYF | TGTGCCAGCAGAGATACAGGGACTTCTGGAAACACCATATATTTT
TRBJ2-7 | TRBV7-2 | TRBD2 | NA | CASSLTASGEAHEQYF | TGTGCCAGCAGCTTAACTGCTAGCGGGGAGGCCCACGAGCAGTACTTC
TRBJ1-1 | TRBV7-3 | NA | NA | CASSLSVNTEAFF | TGTGCCAGCAGCTTATCAGTGAACACTGAAGCTTTCTTT
TRBJ1-2 | TRBV20-1 | NA | NA | CSAKRLYGYTF | TGCAGTGCTAAACGGCTATATGGCTACACCTTC
TRBJ1-6 | TRBV5-6 | NA | NA | CASSPNAGTENSPLHF | TGTGCCAGCAGCCCCAACGCAGGGACGGAGAATTCACCCCTCCACTTT
TRBJ1-1 | TRBV27 | NA | NA | CASQGSGRGTEAFF | TGTGCCAGCCAAGGATCAGGGAGGGGGACTGAAGCTTTCTTT
TRBJ2-7 | TRBV18 | NA | NA | CASSPEFHEQYF | TGTGCCAGCTCACCAGAGTTCCACGAGCAGTACTTC
TRBJ2-1 | TRBV24-1 | NA | NA | CATSDPKRRGVYNEQFF | TGTGCCACCAGTGACCCTAAGAGGAGGGGCGTCTACAATGAGCAGTTCTTC
TRBJ1-5 | TRBV30 | NA | NA | CAWSVQAKQPQHF | TGTGCCTGGAGTGTACAAGCGAAACAGCCCCAGCATTTT
TRBJ2-5 | TRBV13 | NA | few | CASSLGGGRETQYF | TGTGCCAGCAGCTTAGGCGGGGGAAGAGAGACCCAGTACTTC
TRBJ1-2 | TRBV14 | NA | NA | CASSQDGSRYTF | TGTGCCAGCAGCCAAGATGGGAGCCGCTACACCTTC
TRBJ1-1 | TRBV6-1 | TRBD1 | NA | CASSEYLTGDEAFF | TGTGCCAGCAGTGAATACCTGACAGGGGATGAAGCTTTCTTT
TRBJ1-4 | TRBV7-9 | NA | NA | CASSLALRGANEKLFF | TGTGCCAGCAGCTTAGCACTAAGGGGGGCTAATGAAAAACTGTTTTTT
TRBJ2-1 | TRBV3-1/TRBV3-2 | TRBD2 | NA | CASSSKVSGGGTYNEQFF | TGTGCCAGCAGCTCCAAAGTTAGCGGGGGGGGTACCTACAATGAGCAGTTCTTC
TRBJ1-1 | TRBV10-2 | NA | once | CASSRQSDTEAFF | TGCGCCAGCAGCAGGCAGTCGGACACTGAAGCTTTCTTT
TRBJ1-2 | TRBV5-4 | NA | NA | CASSPPTTDLYGYTF | TGTGCCAGCAGCCCCCCGACAACCGACCTTTATGGCTACACCTTC
TRBJ2-7 | TRBV7-2 | NA | NA | CASSVLRGREQYF | TGTGCCAGCAGCGTCCTGCGGGGAAGGGAGCAGTACTTC
TRBJ1-1 | TRBV4-3 | TRBD1 | NA | CASSRRDREDTEAFF | TGCGCCAGCAGCCGACGGGACAGAGAGGACACTGAAGCTTTCTTT
TRBJ1-3 | TRBV5-1 | TRBD1 | NA | CASSLTGAGGNTIYF | TGCGCCAGCAGCTTAACAGGGGCCGGCGGAAACACCATATATTTT
TRBJ2-1 | TRBV6-5 | NA | NA | CASSNTGTSEQFF | TGTGCCAGCAGTAATACAGGGACCAGTGAGCAGTTCTTC
TRBJ2-3 | TRBV11-2 | TRBD1 | NA | CASSLEWWGTADTQYF | TGTGCCAGCAGCTTAGAGTGGTGGGGGACAGCGGATACGCAGTATTTT
TRBJ2-3 | TRBV5-1 | TRBD1 | NA | CASSLQGQLHTDTQYF | TGCGCCAGCAGCCTGCAGGGACAGCTTCACACAGATACGCAGTATTTT